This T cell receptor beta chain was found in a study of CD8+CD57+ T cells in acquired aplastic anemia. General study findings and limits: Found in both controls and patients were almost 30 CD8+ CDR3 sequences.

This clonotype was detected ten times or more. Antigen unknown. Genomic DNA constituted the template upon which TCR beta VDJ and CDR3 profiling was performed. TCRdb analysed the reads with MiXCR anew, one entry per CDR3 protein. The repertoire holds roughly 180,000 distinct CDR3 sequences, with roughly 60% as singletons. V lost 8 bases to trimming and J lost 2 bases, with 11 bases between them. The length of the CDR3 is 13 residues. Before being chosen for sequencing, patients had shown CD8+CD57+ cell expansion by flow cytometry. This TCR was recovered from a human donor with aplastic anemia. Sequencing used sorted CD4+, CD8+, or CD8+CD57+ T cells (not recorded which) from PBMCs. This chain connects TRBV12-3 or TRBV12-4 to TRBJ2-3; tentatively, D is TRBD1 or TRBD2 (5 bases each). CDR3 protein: CASSGRDTDTQYF. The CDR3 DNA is TGTGCCAGCTCAGGGAGAGACACAGATACGCAGTATTTT.